This T cell receptor beta chain was recovered during a study of OX40 agonist ivuxolimab in advanced cancers. Trimming took off 2 bases at V and 8 bases at J, with 16 bases between the two ends. The CDR3 covers 15 residues. Germline CDR1 is SEHNR and CDR2 is FQNEAQ (reference sequence). The method was immunoSEQ multiplex PCR; TCRdb's version includes in-frame clones alone and lacks a portion of them. The table records tens of thousands of clones, approximately 91% of them present only once. The sequenced sample was CD4+ or CD8+ T cells sorted from blood, obtained in a trial of the OX40 agonist ivuxolimab. This receptor was identified in an adult with an advanced solid tumor such as melanoma, head and neck, liver or kidney cancer. The V gene is TRBV7-9, the J gene TRBJ2-1; D is possibly TRBD2 (6 bases). CDR3 nucleotides: TGTGCCAGCAGCTTAAACCGGGGAGGTTACGATGAGCAGTTCTTC. Protein: CASSLNRGGYDEQFF.